This T cell receptor (beta chain) is drawn from a study of control samples from healthy donors and cancer patients. V gave up 4 bases and J gave up 0 bases, with 14 bases separating them. The CDR3 length is 15 residues. The V gene's germline CDR1 is SGHRS and CDR2 YFSETQ. Sequencing used immunoSEQ multiplex PCR; TCRdb keeps in-frame clones, though not all of them. Among 100,000 to 150,000 clones listed, around 94% were seen once. Sequenced material: PBMCs. This clonotype was sampled from a man of 80 years or more with head and neck cancer. The chain uses TRBV5-1 and TRBJ2-7; weak D call: TRBD1 (5 bases). Here the CDR3 DNA reads TGCGCCAGCAGCCAGGAAGGTAGGGGCTCCTACGAGCAGTACTTC. This codes for CASSQEGRGSYEQYF.